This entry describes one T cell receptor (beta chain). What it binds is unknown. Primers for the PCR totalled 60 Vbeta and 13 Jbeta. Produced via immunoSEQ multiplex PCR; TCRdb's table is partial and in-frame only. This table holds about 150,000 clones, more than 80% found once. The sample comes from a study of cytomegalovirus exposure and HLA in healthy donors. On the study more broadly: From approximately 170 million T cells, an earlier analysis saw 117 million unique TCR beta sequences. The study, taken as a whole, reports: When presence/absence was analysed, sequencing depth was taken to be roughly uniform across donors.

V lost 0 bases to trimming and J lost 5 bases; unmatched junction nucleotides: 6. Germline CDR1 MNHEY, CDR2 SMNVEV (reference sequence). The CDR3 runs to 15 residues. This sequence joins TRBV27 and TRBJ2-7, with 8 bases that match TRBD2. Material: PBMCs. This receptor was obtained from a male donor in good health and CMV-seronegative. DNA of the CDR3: TGTGCCAGCAGTTTATCGGCGGGAGGAGTCCACGAGCAGTACTTC. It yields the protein CASSLSAGGVHEQYF.